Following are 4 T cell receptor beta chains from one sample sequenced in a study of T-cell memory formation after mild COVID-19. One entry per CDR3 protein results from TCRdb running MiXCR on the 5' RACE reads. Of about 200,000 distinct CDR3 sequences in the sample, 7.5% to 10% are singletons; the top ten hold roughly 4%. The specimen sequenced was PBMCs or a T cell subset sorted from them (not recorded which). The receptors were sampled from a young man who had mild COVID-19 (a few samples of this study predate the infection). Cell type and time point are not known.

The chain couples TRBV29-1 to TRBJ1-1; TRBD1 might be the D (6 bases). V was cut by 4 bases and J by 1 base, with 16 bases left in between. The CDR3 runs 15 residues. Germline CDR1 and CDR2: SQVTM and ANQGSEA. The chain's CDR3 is CSVGFTGIGNTEAFF. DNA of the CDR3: TGCAGCGTTGGATTTACAGGGATAGGGAACACTGAAGCTTTCTTT.

This CDR3 is CASSSGRLLDRTGLSSGANVLTF. CDR3 coding DNA: TGTGCCAGCAGCTCGGGAAGGCTATTGGATAGGACAGGACTTAGCTCTGGGGCCAACGTCCTGACTTTC. This sequence joins TRBV7-9 and TRBJ2-6, with 7 bases matching TRBD1. The CDR3 extends over 23 amino acids. V gave up 4 bases and J gave up 0 bases; unmatched junction bases: 24. The V gene's germline CDR1 is SEHNR and CDR2 FQNEAQ (reference sequence).

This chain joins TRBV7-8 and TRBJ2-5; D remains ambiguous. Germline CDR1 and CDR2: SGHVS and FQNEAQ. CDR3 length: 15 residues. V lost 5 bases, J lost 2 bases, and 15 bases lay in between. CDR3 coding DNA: TGTGCCAGCAGCCTAGGTGTCGGTTTACAAGAGACCCAGTACTTC. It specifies CASSLGVGLQETQYF.

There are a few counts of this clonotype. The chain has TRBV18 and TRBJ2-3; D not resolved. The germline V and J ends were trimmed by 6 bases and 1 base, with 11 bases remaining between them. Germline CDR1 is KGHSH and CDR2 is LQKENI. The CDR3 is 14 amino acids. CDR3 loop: CASSQAPGTDTQYF. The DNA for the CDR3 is TGTGCCAGCTCCCAGGCGCCGGGCACAGATACGCAGTATTTT.